One and the same sample provided the 22 T cell receptor beta chains below, sequenced in a study. Each CDR3 protein is one row after TCRdb ran MiXCR on the RT-PCR reads. The sample has about 680,000 distinct CDR3 sequences, 13% to 15% seen once. The specimen sequenced was memory CD4+ T cells from blood. The receptor set was obtained from a female donor in good health, serving as a healthy control.

The V gene is TRBV12-3 or TRBV12-4, the J gene TRBJ1-1, with 10 positions matching TRBD1. The CDR3 totals 17 residues. V trimming: 6 bases; J trimming: 0 bases; junction bases outside the gene matches: 10. The CDR3 reads CASRRLGDRGLNTEAFF. DNA for the CDR3: TGTGCCAGCAGACGGCTTGGGGACAGGGGACTGAACACTGAAGCTTTCTTT.

This clonotype was detected a few times. V usage is TRBV4-2 and J usage is TRBJ1-1; the D is unclear. Germline CDR1 LGHNA, CDR2 YNFKEQ. The V gene lost 0 bases and the J gene lost 7 bases, with 12 bases spanning the gap. CDR3 length: 14 residues. DNA of the CDR3: TGTGCCAGCAGCCAAGATCAGCTCGGGCGTGAAGCTTTCTTT. Translating gives CASSQDQLGREAFF.

This clonotype was detected only a few times. This rearrangement joins TRBV4-3 to TRBJ1-1; D gene unclear. Trimming shortened V by 4 bases and J by 2 bases, and 11 bases separated the two germline ends. Germline V gene sequence: CDR1 LGHNA, CDR2 YSLEER. This CDR3 is 14 amino acids long. The CDR3 coding sequence is TGCGCCAGCAGCCGAGAGTACAGCAACACTGAAGCTTTCTTT. Translated: CASSREYSNTEAFF.

The rearrangement links TRBV29-1 to TRBJ2-1; perhaps TRBD2 as D (6 bases). The germline V gene has CDR1 SQVTM and CDR2 ANQGSEA. Trimming stripped 2 bases from V and 7 bases from J, with 9 bases between. This CDR3 is built from 12 residues. CDR3 nucleotide sequence: TGCAGCGTTGAATGGGAGGATAATGAGCAGTTCTTC. Its translation: CSVEWEDNEQFF.

This clonotype was counted at least ten times. The J gene is TRBJ2-7, the V gene TRBV6-6; 9 nucleotides match TRBD1. With 8 bases clipped from V and 5 bases from J, the junction kept 7 bases outside the gene matches. This CDR3 spans 13 amino acids. Germline CDR1 reads MNHNY; CDR2 reads SVGAGI (reference sequence). CDR3 loop: CASWSDRGHEQYF. The DNA for the CDR3 is TGTGCCAGCTGGTCGGACAGGGGCCACGAGCAGTACTTC.

In this sample, this clonotype turned up a few times. The chain uses TRBV10-3 and TRBJ2-1, with TRBD2 matching 13 bases. The CDR3 consists of 15 residues. The germline CDR1 and CDR2 sequences are ENHRY and SYGVKD. V lost 7 bases, J lost 6 bases, and 6 bases stayed unmatched. The CDR3 is CAINPGTSGTNEQFF. CDR3 in DNA: TGTGCCATCAACCCCGGGACTAGCGGGACCAATGAGCAGTTCTTC.

This clonotype was seen only a few times. The CDR3 bases are TGCGCCAGCAGCCGGGGGGCTAGGGGCACCGGGGAGCTGTTTTTT. Amino acid sequence: CASSRGARGTGELFF. The V gene is TRBV4-1, the J gene TRBJ2-2; either TRBD1 or TRBD2 may fit D (6 bases each). Looked up from germline, CDR1 is MGHRA and CDR2 is YSYEKL. This CDR3 is built from 15 residues. V shed 4 bases and J shed 4 bases, with 13 bases lying between them.

This clonotype occurred a few times. The chain carries TRBV20-1 and TRBJ2-1; D unresolved. Trimming stripped 6 bases from V and 11 bases from J, with 14 bases between. CDR1 and CDR2 from the germline V gene are DFQATT and SNEGSKA (reference sequence). The CDR3 is 11 amino acids. In DNA form, the CDR3 reads TGCAGTGCCGTCGGACGCGCGAAGCAGTTCTTC. Its protein is CSAVGRAKQFF.

This clonotype was found many times. The V gene is TRBV12-3 or TRBV12-4, the J gene TRBJ2-5, with D unresolved. Trimming took 6 bases from V and 6 from J, leaving 17 bases between them. This CDR3 has 14 residues. The CDR3 DNA follows: TGTGCCAGCAGCCATCGACGGCTCGATCAGACCCAGTACTTC. It encodes CASSHRRLDQTQYF.

This sequence joins TRBV4-2 and TRBJ2-3, with TRBD2 identical over 8 bases. J lost 4 bases, V lost 2 bases, and 20 bases had no gene match. Germline V gene data show CDR1 as LGHNA and CDR2 as YNFKEQ. The CDR3 has 20 residues. CDR3 region: CASSQNGGAPREARSDTQYF. CDR3 DNA sequence: TGTGCCAGCAGCCAAAATGGGGGGGCGCCGCGGGAGGCCAGGTCAGATACGCAGTATTTT.

This clonotype occurred a few times. The genes are TRBV20-1 and TRBJ2-3, with 7 bases identical to TRBD1. The CDR3 extends over 14 amino acids. V was clipped by 7 bases and J by 1 base; unmatched bases: 8. Germline V gives CDR1 DFQATT, CDR2 SNEGSKA (reference sequence). The chain's CDR3 is CSVTGQAGTDTQYF. The DNA for the CDR3 is TGCAGTGTCACCGGACAGGCGGGCACAGATACGCAGTATTTT.

This clonotype occurred a few times. This chain links TRBV7-9 with TRBJ1-5; D unresolved. The CDR3 contains 16 residues. Trimming stripped 1 base from V and 2 bases from J, with 12 bases between. Germline values: CDR1 SEHNR, CDR2 FQNEAQ (reference sequence). CDR3 amino acids: CASSLGPGGGNQPQHF. Written as DNA, the CDR3 is TGTGCCAGCAGCTTAGGTCCGGGTGGGGGCAATCAGCCCCAGCATTTT. Looking up the rest from reference TRBV7-9 and TRBJ1-5 gives the full variable domain: DTGVSQNPRHKITKRGQNVTFRCDPISEHNRLYWYRQTLGQGPEFLTYFQNEAQLEKSRLLSDRFSAERPKGSFSTLEIQRTEQGDSAMYLCASSLGPGGGNQPQHFGDGTRLSIL.

This sequence joins TRBV11-2 and TRBJ2-2; D perhaps matches TRBD2 (5 bases). V gave up 5 bases and J gave up 9 bases, with 13 bases separating them. Germline V CDR1 and CDR2: SGHAT, FQNNGV. This CDR3 has 13 amino acids. The CDR3 protein is CASSPGDYRELFF. In DNA form, the CDR3 reads TGTGCCAGCAGCCCCGGGGATTACCGGGAGCTGTTTTTT.

J is TRBJ1-2 and V is TRBV9; TRBD1 aligns across 9 bases. The CDR3 is 12 residues long. V lost 6 bases and J lost 8; bases outside the gene matches: 5. CDR1 SGDLS and CDR2 YYNGEE come from the germline V gene. CDR3 amino acids: CASTRTGDGYTF. CDR3 bases: TGTGCCAGCACAAGGACAGGGGACGGCTACACCTTC. The full variable domain, rest sourced from reference TRBV9 and TRBJ1-2, is DSGVTQTPKHLITATGQRVTLRCSPRSGDLSVYWYQQSLDQGLQFLIQYYNGEERAKGNILERFSAQQFPDLHSELNLSSLELGDSALYFCASTRTGDGYTFGSGTRLTVV.

Only a few counts were recorded for this clonotype. CDR3 in amino acids: CAIRESAYGYTF. Written as DNA, the CDR3 is TGTGCCATCAGGGAGAGCGCCTATGGCTACACCTTC. V and J are TRBV10-3 and TRBJ1-2; D gene ambiguous. The CDR3 extends over 12 amino acids. V was trimmed by 6 bases and J by 4 bases, leaving 9 bases between them. Germline lookup yields CDR1 ENHRY and CDR2 SYGVKD.

Comment on this clonotype: This could be a read error, since a much larger clone is one nucleotide away. This chain links TRBV5-1 with TRBJ2-3, with 7 bases lining up with TRBD1. The CDR3 has 15 residues. The trim removed 0 bases at V and 4 bases at J, leaving 5 bases unmatched. From germline, CDR1 is SGHRS and CDR2 YFSETQ. CDR3 sequence: CASSLGGQRADTQYF. The CDR3 bases are TGCGCCAGCAGCTTGGGGGGACAGAGGGCAGATACGCAGTATTTT.

In its sample, this clonotype was seen a few times. The rearrangement uses TRBV2 and TRBJ2-1, with 13 bases aligning to TRBD2. The CDR3 is 15 residues long. CDR1 and CDR2 from the germline V gene are SNHLY and FYNNEI. V shed 7 bases and J 9 bases; nucleotides not matched to a gene: 9. The CDR3 region has the DNA TGTGCCAGCAACGTACTAGCGGGAGGGCCGGGTGAGCAGTTCTTC. Translation: CASNVLAGGPGEQFF. Full variable domain (outside the CDR3, taken from reference TRBV2 and TRBJ2-1): EPEVTQTPSHQVTQMGQEVILRCVPISNHLYFYWYRQILGQKVEFLVSFYNNEISEKSEIFDDQFSVERPDGSNFTLKIRSTKLEDSAMYFCASNVLAGGPGEQFFGPGTRLTVL.

At least ten counts were recorded for this clonotype. The V and J genes are TRBV18 and TRBJ2-2; D may be TRBD2 (5 bases). The ends were cut back, 3 bases at V and 0 bases at J, with 11 bases in the middle. Germline CDR1 and CDR2: KGHSH and LQKENI. CDR3 length: 16 residues. The CDR3 loop reads CASSPKDGANTGELFF. The CDR3 nucleotides are TGTGCCAGCTCACCTAAGGACGGGGCGAACACCGGGGAGCTGTTTTTT.

V is TRBV28 and J is TRBJ2-7, with TRBD1 as a possible D gene (6 bases). Deletions cut 5 bases from V and 3 bases from J, with 17 bases between. Looked up from germline, CDR1 is MDHEN and CDR2 is SYDVKM. The CDR3 runs to 15 residues. This chain's CDR3 is CASSPIRQDIYEQYF. The CDR3 DNA is TGTGCCAGCAGTCCGATAAGACAGGATATCTACGAGCAGTACTTC.

The sample holds a few counts of this clonotype. This chain uses TRBV19 with TRBJ2-7; 8 bases line up with TRBD1. With V trimmed by 3 bases and J by 9 bases, 19 bases remained unmatched. Germline values: CDR1 LNHDA, CDR2 SQIVND (reference sequence). The CDR3 consists of 17 residues. CDR3: CASSMKSFQDRAQGQYF. DNA of the CDR3: TGTGCCAGTAGTATGAAATCATTCCAGGACAGGGCGCAGGGGCAGTACTTC.

This clonotype was counted ten times or more. The gene calls are TRBV7-9 and TRBJ2-5; D uncertain. The germline V and J ends were trimmed by 5 bases and 5 bases, with 9 bases remaining between them. Per the germline V gene, CDR1 is SEHNR and CDR2 is FQNEAQ (reference sequence). The CDR3 runs 12 residues. CDR3 sequence: CASSPSPETQYF. CDR3 bases: TGTGCCAGCAGCCCTTCCCCGGAGACCCAGTACTTC.

There are a few counts of this clonotype. The rearrangement uses TRBV20-1 and TRBJ2-7; 8 nucleotides agree with TRBD2. Germline CDR1 reads DFQATT; CDR2 reads SNEGSKA (reference sequence). The CDR3 contains 14 residues. V shed 0 bases, J shed 4 bases, and the junction held 5 bases outside the gene matches. CDR3 loop: CSARDGRGNYEQYF. DNA of the CDR3: TGCAGTGCTAGAGACGGGAGGGGAAATTACGAGCAGTACTTC.